The entry below describes one T cell receptor beta chain. Its antigen is not known. Sorting with CD45RO/CCR7/CD25/CD127/CD95/CD27 yielded naive, central memory, regulatory and stem-like memory CD4+ cells. Germline-derived CDR1 and CDR2 are MNHEY and SVGAGI. The length of the CDR3 is 15 residues. V lost 0 bases to trimming and J lost 4 bases, with 10 bases between them. The entry originates in a study of beta chain features in type 1 diabetes. The overall study: Sorted cells numbering under 140,000,000 were examined across all samples. Findings of the study overall: Patients with type 1 diabetes carried fewer insertions and had more deletions at their VDJ junctions. Compared with healthy donors, patients appeared to share more similar naive, central memory and regulatory TCRB repertoires. Among patients with Type 1 diabetes, TCRB CDR3s were moderately but significantly shorter in every one of the four CD4+ subsets.

Sequencing targeted expressed TCRB transcripts, as all isolated RNA had been reverse transcribed. Sequencing was performed with immunoSEQ multiplex PCR; in TCRdb, only in-frame clones are kept and a portion is missing. The sample shows hundreds of thousands of clones, over 13% of them seen only once. Sequenced sample: naive CD4+ T cells from blood. The TCR originated in a man aged 18 to 30 with type 1 diabetes. This chain links TRBV6-5 with TRBJ1-5, with unresolved D. DNA for the CDR3: TGTGCCAGCAGTTACTCCGGCAGGCTAAATCAGCCCCAGCATTTT. It specifies CASSYSGRLNQPQHF.